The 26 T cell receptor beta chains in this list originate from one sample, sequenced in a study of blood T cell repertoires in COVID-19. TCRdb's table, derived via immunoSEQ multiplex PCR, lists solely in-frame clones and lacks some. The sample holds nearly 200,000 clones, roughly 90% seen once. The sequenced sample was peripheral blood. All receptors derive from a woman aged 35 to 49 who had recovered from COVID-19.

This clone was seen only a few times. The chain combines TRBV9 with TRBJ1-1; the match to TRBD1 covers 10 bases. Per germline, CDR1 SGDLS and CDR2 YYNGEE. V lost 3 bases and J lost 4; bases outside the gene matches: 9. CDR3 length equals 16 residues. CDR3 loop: CASSGWDRGLGTEAFF. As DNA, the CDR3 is TGTGCCAGCAGCGGTTGGGACAGGGGCCTAGGCACTGAAGCTTTCTTT.

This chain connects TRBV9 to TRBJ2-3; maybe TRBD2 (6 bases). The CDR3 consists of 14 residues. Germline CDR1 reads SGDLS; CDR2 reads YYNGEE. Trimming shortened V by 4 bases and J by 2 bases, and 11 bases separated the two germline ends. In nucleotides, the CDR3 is TGTGCCAGCAGCTCTGGACTATTCACAGATACGCAGTATTTT. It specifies CASSSGLFTDTQYF.

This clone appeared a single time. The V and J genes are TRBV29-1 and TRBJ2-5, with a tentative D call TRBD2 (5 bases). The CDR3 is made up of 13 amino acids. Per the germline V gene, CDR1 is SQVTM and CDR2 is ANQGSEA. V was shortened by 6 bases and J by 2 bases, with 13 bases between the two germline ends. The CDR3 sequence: CSVDRGPQETQYF. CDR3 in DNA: TGCAGCGTAGATAGAGGGCCTCAAGAGACCCAGTACTTC.

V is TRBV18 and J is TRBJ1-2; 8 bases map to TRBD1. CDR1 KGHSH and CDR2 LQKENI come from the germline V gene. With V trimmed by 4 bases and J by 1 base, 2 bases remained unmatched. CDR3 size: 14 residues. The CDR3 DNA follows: TGTGCCAGCTCACTCGACAGGGGTAACTATGGCTACACCTTC. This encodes CASSLDRGNYGYTF.

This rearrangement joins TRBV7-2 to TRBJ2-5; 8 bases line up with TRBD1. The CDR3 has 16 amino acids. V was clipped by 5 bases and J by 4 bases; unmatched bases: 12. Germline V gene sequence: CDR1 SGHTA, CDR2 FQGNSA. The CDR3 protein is CASSQQRDRGTETQYF. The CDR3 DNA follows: TGTGCCAGCAGCCAACAGAGAGACAGGGGCACAGAGACCCAGTACTTC.

CDR3 nucleotide sequence: TGTGCCAGCAGGCCCGGGACAATCTACGAGCAGTACTTC. Translation gives CASRPGTIYEQYF. The chain has TRBV27 and TRBJ2-7; tentatively, D is TRBD1 (6 bases). V was pared by 6 bases and J by 3 bases, with 12 bases between. Per the germline V gene, CDR1 is MNHEY and CDR2 is SMNVEV (reference sequence). The CDR3 runs to 13 residues.

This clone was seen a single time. CDR3 protein: CASSLEGQGYQPQHF. The CDR3 nucleotides read TGCGCCAGCAGCTTGGAAGGACAGGGCTATCAGCCCCAGCATTTT. The genes are TRBV5-1 and TRBJ1-5; 8 bases agree with TRBD1. Germline V gives CDR1 SGHRS, CDR2 YFSETQ. Trimming removed 0 bases from V and 5 bases from J; junction bases left unmatched: 4. This CDR3 comprises 15 residues.

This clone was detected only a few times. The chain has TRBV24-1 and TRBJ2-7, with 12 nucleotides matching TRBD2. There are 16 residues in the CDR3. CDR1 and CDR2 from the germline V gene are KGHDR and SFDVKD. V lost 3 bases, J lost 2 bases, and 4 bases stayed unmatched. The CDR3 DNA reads TGTGCCACCAGTGATACGGGACTAGCGGGCCCCTACGAGCAGTACTTC. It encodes CATSDTGLAGPYEQYF.

In DNA, the CDR3 is TGTGCCAGCAGTTCGAAAAGAGGGGTAGCGGGAGCTAATTTTGAGACCCAGTACTTC. Encoded protein: CASSSKRGVAGANFETQYF. This chain uses TRBV11-2 with TRBJ2-5, with 9 bases lining up with TRBD2. The CDR3 extends over 19 amino acids. CDR1 SGHAT and CDR2 FQNNGV come from the germline V gene. V was pared by 6 bases and J by 5 bases, with 22 bases of the junction left unmatched.

The CDR3 region has the DNA TGTGCCAGCAGCTTGACTCTCTATGGCTACACCTTC. This encodes CASSLTLYGYTF. The chain links TRBV5-6 to TRBJ1-2; D unresolved. Trimming took 1 base from V and 4 from J, leaving 5 bases between them. CDR3 length: 12 amino acids. Germline loops: CDR1 SGHDT, CDR2 YYEEEE.

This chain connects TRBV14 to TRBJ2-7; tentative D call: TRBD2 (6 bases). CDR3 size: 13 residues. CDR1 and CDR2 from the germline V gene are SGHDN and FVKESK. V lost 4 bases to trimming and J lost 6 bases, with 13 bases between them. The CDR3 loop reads CASSLGGWGEQYF. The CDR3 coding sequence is TGTGCCAGCAGCCTGGGAGGTTGGGGCGAGCAGTACTTC.

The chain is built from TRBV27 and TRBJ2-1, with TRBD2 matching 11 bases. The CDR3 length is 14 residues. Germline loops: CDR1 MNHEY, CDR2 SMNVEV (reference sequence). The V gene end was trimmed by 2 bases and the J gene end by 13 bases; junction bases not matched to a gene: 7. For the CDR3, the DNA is TGTGCCAGCAGTTTAAAACTAGCGGGAGTGCGTCAGTTCTTC. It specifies CASSLKLAGVRQFF.

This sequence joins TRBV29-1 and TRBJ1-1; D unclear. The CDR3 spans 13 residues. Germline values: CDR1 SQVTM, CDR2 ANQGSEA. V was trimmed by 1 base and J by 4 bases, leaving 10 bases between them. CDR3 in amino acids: CSVEAVIGTEAFF. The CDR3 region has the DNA TGCAGCGTTGAAGCGGTCATCGGCACTGAAGCTTTCTTT.

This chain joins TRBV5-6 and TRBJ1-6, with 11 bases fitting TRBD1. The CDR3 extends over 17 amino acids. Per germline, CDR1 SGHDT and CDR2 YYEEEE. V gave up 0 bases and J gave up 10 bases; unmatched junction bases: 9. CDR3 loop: CASSLEDRGRLGSPLHF. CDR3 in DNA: TGTGCCAGCAGCTTGGAGGACAGGGGGCGACTAGGATCACCCCTCCACTTT.

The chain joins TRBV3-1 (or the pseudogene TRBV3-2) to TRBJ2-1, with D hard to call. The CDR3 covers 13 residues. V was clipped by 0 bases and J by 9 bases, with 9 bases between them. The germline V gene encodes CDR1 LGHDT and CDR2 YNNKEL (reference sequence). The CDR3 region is CASSQDSFGEQFF. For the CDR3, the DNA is TGTGCCAGCAGCCAAGATTCGTTCGGTGAGCAGTTCTTC.

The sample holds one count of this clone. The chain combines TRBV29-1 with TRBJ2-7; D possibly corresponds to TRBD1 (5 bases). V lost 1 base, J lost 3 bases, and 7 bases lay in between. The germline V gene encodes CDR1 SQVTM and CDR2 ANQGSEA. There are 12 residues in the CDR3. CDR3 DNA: TGCAGCGTTGAAGTGACAGACTACGAGCAGTACTTC. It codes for CSVEVTDYEQYF.

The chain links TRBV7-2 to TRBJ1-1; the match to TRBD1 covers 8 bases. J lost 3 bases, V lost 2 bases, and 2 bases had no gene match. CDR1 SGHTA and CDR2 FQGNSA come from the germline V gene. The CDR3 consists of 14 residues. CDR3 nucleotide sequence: TGTGCCAGCAGCTTACAGGGGGCTGACACTGAAGCTTTCTTT. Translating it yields CASSLQGADTEAFF.

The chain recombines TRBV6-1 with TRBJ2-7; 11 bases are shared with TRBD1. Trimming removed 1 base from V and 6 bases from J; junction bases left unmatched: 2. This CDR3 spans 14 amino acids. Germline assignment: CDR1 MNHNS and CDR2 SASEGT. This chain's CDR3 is CASSEGDRGGEQYF. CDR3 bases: TGTGCCAGCAGTGAAGGGGACAGGGGGGGCGAGCAGTACTTC.

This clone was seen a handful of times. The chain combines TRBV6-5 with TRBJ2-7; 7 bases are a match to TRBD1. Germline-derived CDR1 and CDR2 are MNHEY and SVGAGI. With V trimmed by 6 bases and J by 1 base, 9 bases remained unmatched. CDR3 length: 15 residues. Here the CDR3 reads CASRRAGTESYEQYF. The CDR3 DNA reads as TGTGCCAGCAGGCGTGCCGGGACAGAATCCTACGAGCAGTACTTC.

The CDR3 here is CASSKEGLAGEQYF. CDR3 in DNA: TGTGCCAGCAGCAAAGAGGGGCTAGCGGGCGAGCAGTACTTC. The rearrangement joins TRBV21-1 to TRBJ2-7; the table's D gene call, TRBD2, was not cross checked with the DNA. TRBV21-1 is designated a pseudogene. There are 14 residues in the CDR3.

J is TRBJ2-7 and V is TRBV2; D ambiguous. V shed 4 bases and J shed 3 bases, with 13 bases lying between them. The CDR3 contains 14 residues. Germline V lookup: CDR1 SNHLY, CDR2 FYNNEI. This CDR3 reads CASSVNEKSYEQYF. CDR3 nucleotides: TGTGCCAGCAGTGTTAACGAGAAGAGCTACGAGCAGTACTTC.

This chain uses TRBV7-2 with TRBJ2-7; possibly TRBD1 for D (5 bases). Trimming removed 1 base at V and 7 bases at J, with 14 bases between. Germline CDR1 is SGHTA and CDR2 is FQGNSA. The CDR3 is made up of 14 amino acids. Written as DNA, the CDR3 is TGTGCCAGCAGCTTAGGACAGTCAGTTACGGAGCAGTACTTC. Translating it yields CASSLGQSVTEQYF.

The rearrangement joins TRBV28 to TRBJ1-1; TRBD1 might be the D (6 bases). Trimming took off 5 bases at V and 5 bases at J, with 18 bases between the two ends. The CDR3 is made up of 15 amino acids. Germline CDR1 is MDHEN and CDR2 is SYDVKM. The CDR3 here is CASSPGFLGGTEAFF. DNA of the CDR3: TGTGCCAGCAGTCCGGGATTCCTAGGGGGTACTGAAGCTTTCTTT.

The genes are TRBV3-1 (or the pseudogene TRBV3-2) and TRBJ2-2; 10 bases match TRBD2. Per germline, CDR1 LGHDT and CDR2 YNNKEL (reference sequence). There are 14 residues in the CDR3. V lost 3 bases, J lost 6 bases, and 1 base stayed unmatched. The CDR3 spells CASSQSGRAGELFF. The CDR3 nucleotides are TGTGCCAGCAGCCAGAGCGGGAGGGCCGGGGAGCTGTTTTTT.

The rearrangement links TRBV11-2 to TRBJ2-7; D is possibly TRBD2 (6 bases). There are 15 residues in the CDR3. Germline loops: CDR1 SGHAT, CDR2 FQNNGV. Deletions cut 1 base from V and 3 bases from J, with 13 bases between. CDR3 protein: CASSLVKGLLYEQYF. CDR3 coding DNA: TGTGCCAGCAGCTTAGTTAAGGGACTCCTCTACGAGCAGTACTTC.

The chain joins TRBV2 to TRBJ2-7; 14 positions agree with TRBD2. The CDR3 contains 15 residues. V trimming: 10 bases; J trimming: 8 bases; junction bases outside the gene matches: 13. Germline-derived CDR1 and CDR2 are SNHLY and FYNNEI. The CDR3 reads CATSTGTSGSIKQYF. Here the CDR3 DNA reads TGTGCCACTTCGACCGGGACTAGCGGGAGTATTAAGCAGTACTTC.